The rows below give T cell receptor beta chains drawn from one sample of a study of T-cell memory formation after mild COVID-19. Via MiXCR, TCRdb re-called the 5' RACE reads, giving one row per CDR3 protein. The table includes roughly 350,000 distinct CDR3 sequences, about an eighth detected once. The source material was PBMCs or a T cell subset sorted from them (not recorded which). The source is a man between 18 and 29 years old who had mild COVID-19 (a few samples of this study predate the infection). Cell type and time point are not known. The CDR3 runs from the conserved cysteine through the conserved F or W. The order of the fields is D gene, V gene, clone size, J gene, CDR3 protein, CDR3 DNA. D genes are given only for firm matches. Part of the rows lack a size; the others show once, few, many or a class for expanded clones.

.,TRBV3-1,many,TRBJ2-7,CASSQQSNSFGGGEQYF,TGTGCCAGCAGCCAACAATCGAATAGTTTTGGTGGGGGCGAGCAGTACTTC
.,TRBV7-9,few,TRBJ2-2,CASSPRDTKTGELFF,TGTGCCAGCAGCCCGCGGGACACTAAAACCGGGGAGCTGTTTTTT
.,TRBV7-8,few,TRBJ1-1,CASSLALGDTEAFF,TGTGCCAGCAGCTTAGCCCTCGGAGACACTGAAGCTTTCTTT
.,TRBV29-1,many,TRBJ2-1,CSVWGASYNEQFF,TGCAGCGTTTGGGGGGCTTCCTACAATGAGCAGTTCTTC
.,TRBV7-6,few,TRBJ1-6,CASSLNVDSSDSPLHF,TGTGCCAGCAGCTTAAATGTTGACAGCTCTGACTCACCCCTCCACTTT
TRBD2,TRBV12-3/TRBV12-4,.,TRBJ2-3,CASIPRTAIPGLAGGRTDTQYF,TGTGCCAGCATCCCCCGGACAGCGATTCCGGGACTAGCGGGGGGGCGGACAGATACGCAGTATTTT
.,TRBV12-3/TRBV12-4,few,TRBJ2-3,CASHDGAGTQYF,TGTGCCAGCCATGATGGGGCGGGTACGCAGTATTTT
.,TRBV6-5,many,TRBJ2-1,CASRYVGGNEQFF,TGTGCCAGCAGATATGTTGGAGGCAATGAGCAGTTCTTC
TRBD2,TRBV5-1,many,TRBJ2-2,CASSPPTASGVDGELFF,TGCGCCAGCAGCCCGCCTACAGCTAGCGGGGTCGACGGGGAGCTGTTTTTT
.,TRBV28,.,TRBJ1-4,CASSSQSEKLFF,TGTGCCAGCAGTTCCCAGTCCGAAAAACTGTTTTTT
.,TRBV27,few,TRBJ2-3,CASSHGGLTDTQYF,TGTGCCAGCAGCCATGGGGGGCTAACAGATACGCAGTATTTT
.,TRBV6-5,many,TRBJ1-5,CASSYSRRGGQPQHF,TGTGCCAGCAGTTACTCGAGAAGGGGTGGACAGCCCCAGCATTTT
.,TRBV4-1,few,TRBJ2-1,CASSYNAPASNEQFF,TGCGCCAGCAGCTACAATGCCCCGGCGTCCAATGAGCAGTTCTTC
TRBD2,TRBV7-9,.,TRBJ2-6,CASSLGGGGSGANVLTF,TGTGCCAGCAGCTTAGGAGGCGGGGGGTCTGGGGCCAACGTCCTGACTTTC
.,TRBV7-2,many,TRBJ2-3,CASSLQPGRSTDTQYF,TGTGCCAGCAGCTTACAACCGGGACGATCCACAGATACGCAGTATTTT
TRBD1,TRBV20-1,.,TRBJ2-7,CSATDRESEQYF,TGCAGTGCTACGGACAGGGAAAGCGAGCAGTACTTC
.,TRBV7-2,few,TRBJ2-3,CASSPRTRSDTQYF,TGTGCCAGCAGCCCCCGGACCCGTTCAGATACGCAGTATTTT
TRBD1,TRBV5-1,.,TRBJ2-1,CASSLYTTGATYNEQFF,TGCGCCAGCAGCTTATATACGACAGGGGCTACCTACAATGAGCAGTTCTTC
.,TRBV2,.,TRBJ2-2,CASREGLTGELFF,TGTGCCAGCAGAGAAGGTCTCACCGGGGAGCTGTTTTTT
.,TRBV7-2,.,TRBJ2-1,CASSTGGGAREQFF,TGTGCCAGCAGCACTGGGGGGGGGGCACGAGAGCAGTTCTTC
TRBD2,TRBV7-9,few,TRBJ2-2,CASSRAGGPSTGELFF,TGTGCCAGCAGCCGCGCGGGGGGGCCTAGCACCGGGGAGCTGTTTTTT
.,TRBV12-3/TRBV12-4,.,TRBJ1-5,CASSLLEDQPQHF,TGTGCCAGCAGTTTACTAGAGGATCAGCCCCAGCATTTT
TRBD2,TRBV20-1,.,TRBJ2-1,CSARDQAAGVYNEQFF,TGCAGTGCTAGAGATCAGGCGGCGGGGGTATACAATGAGCAGTTCTTC
TRBD1,TRBV6-4,few,TRBJ2-5,CASSAGTGGAETQYF,TGTGCCAGCAGTGCCGGGACAGGGGGCGCAGAGACCCAGTACTTC
.,TRBV4-1,many,TRBJ2-3,CASSQDWYPNTDTQYF,TGCGCCAGCAGCCAAGATTGGTACCCAAACACAGATACGCAGTATTTT
.,TRBV7-7,few,TRBJ1-1,CASSLGPPGGGTEAFF,TGTGCCAGCAGCTTAGGTCCTCCGGGCGGAGGCACTGAAGCTTTCTTT
.,TRBV6-1,.,TRBJ2-1,CASSATGTGNEQFF,TGTGCCAGCAGTGCCACCGGAACAGGGAATGAGCAGTTCTTC
TRBD1,TRBV29-1,few,TRBJ1-1,CSAPTGQGEAFF,TGCAGCGCCCCGACAGGGCAGGGCGAAGCTTTCTTT
.,TRBV5-1,once,TRBJ2-1,CASSLEAAYNEQFF,TGCGCCAGCAGCTTGGAAGCCGCCTACAATGAGCAGTTCTTC
TRBD1,TRBV9,few,TRBJ1-2,CASTRSGTGGPFNYGYTF,TGTGCCAGCACCCGATCCGGAACAGGGGGCCCTTTCAACTATGGCTACACCTTC
.,TRBV15,.,TRBJ2-7,CATSSAGQAEQYF,TGTGCCACCAGCAGCGCGGGCCAAGCCGAGCAGTACTTC
.,TRBV5-4,.,TRBJ1-2,CASSLAKGTYYGYTF,TGTGCCAGCAGCTTGGCCAAGGGAACTTACTATGGCTACACCTTC